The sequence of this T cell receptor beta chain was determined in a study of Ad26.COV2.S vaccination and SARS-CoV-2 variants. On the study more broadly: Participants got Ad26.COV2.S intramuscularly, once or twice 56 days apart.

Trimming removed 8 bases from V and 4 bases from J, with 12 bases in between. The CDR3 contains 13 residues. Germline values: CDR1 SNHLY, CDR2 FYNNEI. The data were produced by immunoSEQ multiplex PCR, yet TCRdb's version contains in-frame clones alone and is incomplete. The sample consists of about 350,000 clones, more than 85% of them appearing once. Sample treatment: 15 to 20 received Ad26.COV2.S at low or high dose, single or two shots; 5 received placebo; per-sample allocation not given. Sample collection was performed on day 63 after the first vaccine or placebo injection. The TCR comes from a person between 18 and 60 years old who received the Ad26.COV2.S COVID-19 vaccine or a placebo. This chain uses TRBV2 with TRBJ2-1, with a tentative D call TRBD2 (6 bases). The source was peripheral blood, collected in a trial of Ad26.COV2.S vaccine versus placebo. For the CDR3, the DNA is TGTGCCAGCGGCGGCGGGGTATACAATGAGCAGTTCTTC. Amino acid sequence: CASGGGVYNEQFF. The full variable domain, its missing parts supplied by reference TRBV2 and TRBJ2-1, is EPEVTQTPSHQVTQMGQEVILRCVPISNHLYFYWYRQILGQKVEFLVSFYNNEISEKSEIFDDQFSVERPDGSNFTLKIRSTKLEDSAMYFCASGGGVYNEQFFGPGTRLTVL.